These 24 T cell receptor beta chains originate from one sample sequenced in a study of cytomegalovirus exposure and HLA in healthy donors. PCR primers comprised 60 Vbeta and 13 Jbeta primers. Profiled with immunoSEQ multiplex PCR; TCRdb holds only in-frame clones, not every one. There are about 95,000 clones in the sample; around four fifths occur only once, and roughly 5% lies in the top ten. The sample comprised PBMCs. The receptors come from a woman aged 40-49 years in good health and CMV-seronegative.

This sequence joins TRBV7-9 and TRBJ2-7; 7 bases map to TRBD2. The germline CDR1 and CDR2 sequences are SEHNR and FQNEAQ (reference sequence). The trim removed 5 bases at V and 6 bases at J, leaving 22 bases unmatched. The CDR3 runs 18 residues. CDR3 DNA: TGTGCCAGCAGCACCACCTCCTCCCGCGGGGGAGGCCTACGCGAGCAGTACTTC. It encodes CASSTTSSRGGGLREQYF.

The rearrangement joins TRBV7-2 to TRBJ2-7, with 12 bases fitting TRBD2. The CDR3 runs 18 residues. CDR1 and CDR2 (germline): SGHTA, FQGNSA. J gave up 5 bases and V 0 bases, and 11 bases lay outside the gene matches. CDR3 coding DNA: TGTGCCAGCAGCTTAGCAGCCCCTAGCGGGGGGGGCGGAAACGAGCAGTACTTC. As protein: CASSLAAPSGGGGNEQYF.

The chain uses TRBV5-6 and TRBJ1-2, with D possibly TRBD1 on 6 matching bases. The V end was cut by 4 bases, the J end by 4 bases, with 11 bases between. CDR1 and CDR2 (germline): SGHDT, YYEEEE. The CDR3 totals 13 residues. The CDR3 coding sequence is TGTGCCAGCAGCGACGGACAGTTCTATGGCTACACCTTC. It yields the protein CASSDGQFYGYTF. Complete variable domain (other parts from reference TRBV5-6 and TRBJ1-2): DAGVTQSPTHLIKTRGQQVTLRCSPKSGHDTVSWYQQALGQGPQFIFQYYEEEERQRGNFPDRFSGHQFPNYSSELNVNALLLGDSALYLCASSDGQFYGYTFGSGTRLTVV.

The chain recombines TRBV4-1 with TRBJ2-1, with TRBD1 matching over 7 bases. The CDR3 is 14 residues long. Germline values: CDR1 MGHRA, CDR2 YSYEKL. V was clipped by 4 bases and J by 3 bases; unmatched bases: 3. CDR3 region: CASSRRDSYNEQFF. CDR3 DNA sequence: TGCGCCAGCAGCCGACGGGACAGCTACAATGAGCAGTTCTTC.

The CDR3 spells CARVVGLWSYEQYF. The CDR3 DNA sequence: TGCGCAAGGGTTGTTGGACTCTGGTCCTACGAGCAGTACTTC. This chain joins TRBV4-1 and TRBJ2-7, with D maybe TRBD2 (5 bases). Per germline, CDR1 MGHRA and CDR2 YSYEKL. This CDR3 has 14 amino acids.

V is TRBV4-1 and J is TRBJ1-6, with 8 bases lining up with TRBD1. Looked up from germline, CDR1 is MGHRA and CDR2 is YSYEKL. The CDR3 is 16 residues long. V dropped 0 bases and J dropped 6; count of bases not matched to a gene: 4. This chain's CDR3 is CASSQDGQGGNSPLHF. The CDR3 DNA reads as TGCGCCAGCAGCCAAGATGGACAGGGTGGTAATTCACCCCTCCACTTT.

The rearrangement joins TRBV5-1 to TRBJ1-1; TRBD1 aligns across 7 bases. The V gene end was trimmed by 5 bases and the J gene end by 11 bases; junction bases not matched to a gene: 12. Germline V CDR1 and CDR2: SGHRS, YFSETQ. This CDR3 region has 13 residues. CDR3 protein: CASRGQMPDRAFF. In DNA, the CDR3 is TGCGCCAGCAGGGGACAGATGCCGGATCGGGCTTTCTTT.

The CDR3 region is CASSSGSRDRYEQYF. The CDR3 DNA reads TGTGCCAGCAGTTCGGGGTCCCGGGACAGATACGAGCAGTACTTC. The rearrangement joins TRBV6-1 to TRBJ2-7, with TRBD1 matching 7 bases. Germline CDR1 MNHNS, CDR2 SASEGT. With V trimmed by 5 bases and J by 4 bases, 11 bases remained unmatched. CDR3 length equals 15 residues.

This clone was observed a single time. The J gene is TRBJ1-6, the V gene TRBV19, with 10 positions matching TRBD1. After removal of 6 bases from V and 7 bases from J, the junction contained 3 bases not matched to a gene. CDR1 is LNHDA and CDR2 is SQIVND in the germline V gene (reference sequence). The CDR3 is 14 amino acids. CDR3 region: CASRQGQGNSPLHF. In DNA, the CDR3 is TGTGCCAGTAGACAGGGACAGGGGAATTCACCCCTCCACTTT.

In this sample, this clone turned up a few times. The CDR3 DNA is TGTGCCAGCATAATAGCGGGGGGGCTCGATGAGCAGTTCTTC. Translating gives CASIIAGGLDEQFF. V gene TRBV7-9 combines with J gene TRBJ2-1; 11 bases fit TRBD2. Germline assignment: CDR1 SEHNR and CDR2 FQNEAQ (reference sequence). V was clipped by 7 bases and J by 8 bases; unmatched bases: 7. This CDR3 comprises 14 residues.

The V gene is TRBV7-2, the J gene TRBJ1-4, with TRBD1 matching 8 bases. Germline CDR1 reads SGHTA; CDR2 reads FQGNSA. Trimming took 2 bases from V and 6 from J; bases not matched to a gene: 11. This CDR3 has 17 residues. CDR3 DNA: TGTGCCAGCAGCTTATACAGGGGGACAGCTGCGGATGAAAAACTGTTTTTT. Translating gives CASSLYRGTAADEKLFF.

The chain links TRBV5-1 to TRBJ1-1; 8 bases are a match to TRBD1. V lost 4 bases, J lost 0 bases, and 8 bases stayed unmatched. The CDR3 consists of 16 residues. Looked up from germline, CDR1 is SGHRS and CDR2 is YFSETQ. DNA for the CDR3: TGCGCCAGCAGCGAGGGACAGGTTAACATGAACACTGAAGCTTTCTTT. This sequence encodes CASSEGQVNMNTEAFF.

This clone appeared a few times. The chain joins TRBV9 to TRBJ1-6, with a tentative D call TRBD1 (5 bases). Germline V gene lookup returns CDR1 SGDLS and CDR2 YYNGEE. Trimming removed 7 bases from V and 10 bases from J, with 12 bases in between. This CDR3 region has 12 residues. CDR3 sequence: CASGDSRSPLHF. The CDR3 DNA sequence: TGTGCCAGCGGGGACTCGAGGTCACCCCTCCACTTT.

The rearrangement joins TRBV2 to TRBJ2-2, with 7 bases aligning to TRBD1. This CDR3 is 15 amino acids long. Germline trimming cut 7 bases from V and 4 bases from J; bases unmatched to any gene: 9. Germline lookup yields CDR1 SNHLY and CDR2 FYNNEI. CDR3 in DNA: TGTGCCAGCACTGCAGACAGGGCCCCCACCGGGGAGCTGTTTTTT. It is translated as CASTADRAPTGELFF.

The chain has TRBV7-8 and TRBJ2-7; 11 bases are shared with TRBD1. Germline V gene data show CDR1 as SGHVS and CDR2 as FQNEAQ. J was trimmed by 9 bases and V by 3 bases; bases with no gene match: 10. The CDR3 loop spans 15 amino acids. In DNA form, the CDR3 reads TGTGCCAGCAGCTTGGGGCGGACAGGGGGCCCCGGGCAGTACTTC. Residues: CASSLGRTGGPGQYF.

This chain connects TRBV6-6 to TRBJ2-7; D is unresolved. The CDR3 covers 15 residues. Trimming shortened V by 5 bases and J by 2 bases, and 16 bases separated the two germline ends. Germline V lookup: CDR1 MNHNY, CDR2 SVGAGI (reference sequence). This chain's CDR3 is CASSTGPPTTYEQYF. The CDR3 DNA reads TGTGCCAGCAGTACTGGTCCTCCTACTACCTACGAGCAGTACTTC.

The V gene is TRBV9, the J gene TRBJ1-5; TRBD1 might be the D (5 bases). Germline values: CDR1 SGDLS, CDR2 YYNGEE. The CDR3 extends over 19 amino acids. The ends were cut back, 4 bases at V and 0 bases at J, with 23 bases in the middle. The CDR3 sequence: CASSPPQRWGRYSNQPQHF. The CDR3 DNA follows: TGTGCCAGCAGCCCACCCCAGAGGTGGGGCCGTTATAGCAATCAGCCCCAGCATTTT.

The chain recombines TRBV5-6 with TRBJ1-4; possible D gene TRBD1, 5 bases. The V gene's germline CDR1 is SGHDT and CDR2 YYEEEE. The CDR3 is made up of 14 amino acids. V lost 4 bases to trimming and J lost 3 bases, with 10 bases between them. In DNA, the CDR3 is TGTGCCAGCAGCCAAAGGGGTGCTAATGAAAAACTGTTTTTT. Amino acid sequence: CASSQRGANEKLFF.

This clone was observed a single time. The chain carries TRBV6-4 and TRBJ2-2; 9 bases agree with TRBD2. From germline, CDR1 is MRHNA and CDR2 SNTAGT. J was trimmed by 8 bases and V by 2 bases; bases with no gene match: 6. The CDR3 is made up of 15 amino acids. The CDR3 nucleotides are TGTGCCAGCAGTGACCAGCGGGAGGCGTCTGGGGAGCTGTTTTTT. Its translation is CASSDQREASGELFF.

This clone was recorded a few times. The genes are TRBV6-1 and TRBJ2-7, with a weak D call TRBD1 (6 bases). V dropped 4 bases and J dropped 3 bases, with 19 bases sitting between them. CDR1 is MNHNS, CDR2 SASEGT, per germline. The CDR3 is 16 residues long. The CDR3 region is CASSGNRALDLYEQYF. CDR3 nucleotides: TGTGCCAGCAGTGGCAACAGGGCCCTTGACCTCTACGAGCAGTACTTC.

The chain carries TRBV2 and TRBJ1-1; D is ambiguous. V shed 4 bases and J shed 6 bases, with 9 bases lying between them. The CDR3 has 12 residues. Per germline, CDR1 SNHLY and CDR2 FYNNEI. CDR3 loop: CASSAGWAEAFF. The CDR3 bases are TGTGCCAGCAGTGCGGGTTGGGCTGAAGCTTTCTTT.

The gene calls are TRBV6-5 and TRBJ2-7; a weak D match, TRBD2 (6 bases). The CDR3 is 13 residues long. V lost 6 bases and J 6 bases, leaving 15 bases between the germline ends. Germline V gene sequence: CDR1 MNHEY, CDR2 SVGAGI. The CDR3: CASRSGTPSEQYF. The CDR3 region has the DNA TGTGCCAGCAGGTCGGGGACTCCCTCCGAGCAGTACTTC.

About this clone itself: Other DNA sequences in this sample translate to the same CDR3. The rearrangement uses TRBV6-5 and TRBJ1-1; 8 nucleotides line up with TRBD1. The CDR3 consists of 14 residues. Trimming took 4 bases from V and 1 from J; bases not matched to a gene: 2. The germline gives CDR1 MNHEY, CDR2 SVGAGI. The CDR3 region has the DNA TGTGCCAGCAGTTCCGGACAGGGGAACACTGAAGCTTTCTTT. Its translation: CASSSGQGNTEAFF.

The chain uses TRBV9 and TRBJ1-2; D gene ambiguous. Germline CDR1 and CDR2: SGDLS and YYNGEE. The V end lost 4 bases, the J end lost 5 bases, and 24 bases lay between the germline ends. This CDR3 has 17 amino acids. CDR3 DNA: TGTGCCAGCAGCCCCCGCCCGGAGCTCCCGACCCTTTATGGCTACACCTTC. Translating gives CASSPRPELPTLYGYTF.